The T cell receptor beta chain under discussion was sequenced for a study of human T cells and chemical hapten exposure. On the study more broadly: 2% DPC applied to an approximately 2 cm by approximately 2 cm arm area sensitized donors. Variability of per-sample TCR yields stemmed mainly from small differences in pooled library volume.

TCRdb called the RACE reads again in MiXCR, with one record for every CDR3 protein. The repertoire holds some 250,000 distinct CDR3 sequences, with around 7.7% as singletons. The CDR3 totals 16 residues. Trimming removed 1 base from V and 5 bases from J, with 14 bases in between. In germline, CDR1 is SGHTA, CDR2 FQGNSA. This sample's time point: pre-sensitization, week 0. The sample's treatment: therapeutic diphenylcyclopropenone sensitization with weekly scalp DPC. The material was whole blood, obtained in connection with sensitization to the hapten diphenylcyclopropenone (DPC). The TCR sequence derives from a young man with alopecia areata. Some clones in this sample may be carry-over from other donors' samples. This rearrangement joins TRBV7-2 to TRBJ1-4, with TRBD1 as a possible D gene (5 bases). This CDR3 reads CASSLVSGRLNEKLFF. CDR3 in DNA: TGTGCCAGCAGCTTAGTATCGGGACGGCTGAATGAAAAACTGTTTTTT.